These 20 T cell receptor beta chains were all obtained from the same sample, sequenced in a study of OX40 agonist ivuxolimab in advanced cancers. Here immunoSEQ multiplex PCR was the method, and the copy in TCRdb shows in-frame clones only, minus some. The data show just under 65,000 clones, with 84% seen just once and 9.8% held by the top ten. Material: CD4+ or CD8+ T cells sorted from blood, obtained in a trial of the OX40 agonist ivuxolimab. These receptors were taken from an adult with an advanced solid tumor such as melanoma, head and neck, liver or kidney cancer.

Concerning this clone: A much larger clone lies a single base off, so this may be a read error. Other DNA sequences from this sample encode an identical CDR3 as well. The chain recombines TRBV5-1 with TRBJ2-7; D is ambiguous. CDR1 is SGHRS and CDR2 is YFSETQ in the germline V gene. With 2 bases removed from V and 0 bases from J, the gap between germline ends came to 9 bases. The CDR3 spans 14 residues. CDR3 loop: CASSLGRFSYEQYF. Written as DNA, the CDR3 is TGCGCCAGCAGCTTAGGACGGTTCTCCTACGAGCAGTACTTC.

V usage is TRBV29-1 and J usage is TRBJ2-5; D perhaps matches TRBD2 (5 bases). The germline V gene encodes CDR1 SQVTM and CDR2 ANQGSEA. This CDR3 has 12 residues. V shed 4 bases and J shed 5 bases, with 11 bases lying between them. As DNA, the CDR3 is TGCAGCGTTGGTCCTAGCCGTGAGACCCAGTACTTC. Translated, it gives CSVGPSRETQYF.

This clone was counted a single time. The V and J genes are TRBV11-2 and TRBJ1-4; 9 nucleotides agree with TRBD1. CDR3 length: 14 amino acids. The junction had 5 bases not matched to a gene; V was cut back by 4 bases and J by 8 bases. CDR1 SGHAT and CDR2 FQNNGV come from the germline V gene. CDR3 in DNA: TGTGCCAGCAGCTCGGGACAGGGATTGGAAAAACTGTTTTTT. Residues: CASSSGQGLEKLFF.

V is TRBV5-4 and J is TRBJ1-2; a weak D match, TRBD1 (6 bases). Germline V gene lookup returns CDR1 SGHNT and CDR2 YYREEE (reference sequence). The germline V and J ends were trimmed by 4 bases and 6 bases, with 16 bases remaining between them. CDR3 length: 14 amino acids. The CDR3 region is CASSPDGGAHGYTF. DNA for the CDR3: TGTGCCAGCAGCCCCGATGGGGGGGCGCATGGCTACACCTTC.

V and J are TRBV4-3 and TRBJ1-1; 7 bases align to TRBD1. V gave up 5 bases and J gave up 1 base; unmatched junction bases: 4. The germline CDR1 and CDR2 sequences are LGHNA and YSLEER. CDR3 size: 14 residues. CDR3 amino acids: CASSSGQRNTEAFF. As DNA, the CDR3 is TGCGCCAGCAGCTCGGGACAGCGGAACACTGAAGCTTTCTTT.

J is TRBJ2-1 and V is TRBV5-1; D is perhaps TRBD1 or TRBD2 (5 bases each). Germline V lookup: CDR1 SGHRS, CDR2 YFSETQ. V shed 5 bases and J shed 0 bases, with 15 bases lying between them. The CDR3 contains 16 residues. CDR3 loop: CASSALGVGSYNEQFF. In nucleotides, the CDR3 is TGCGCCAGCAGTGCTTTGGGGGTGGGCTCCTACAATGAGCAGTTCTTC.

The chain links TRBV7-2 to TRBJ2-7; 7 bases line up with TRBD2. The CDR3 extends over 15 amino acids. Germline assignment: CDR1 SGHTA and CDR2 FQGNSA. V was clipped by 1 base and J by 6 bases; unmatched bases: 9. The CDR3 coding sequence is TGTGCCAGCAGCTTAGATGAGACTAGCCGGCGCGAGCAGTACTTC. As protein: CASSLDETSRREQYF.

J is TRBJ1-5 and V is TRBV15; D unclear. CDR3 size: 15 residues. With 6 bases removed from V and 7 bases from J, the gap between germline ends came to 19 bases. Germline CDR1 reads LNHNV; CDR2 reads YYDKDF (reference sequence). The CDR3 DNA follows: TGTGCCACCAGTCCCGGACGGGTTAAGGGACAGCCCCAGCATTTT. Translating gives CATSPGRVKGQPQHF.

The gene calls are TRBV7-2 and TRBJ1-1; TRBD1 agrees at 7 bases. This CDR3 is built from 13 residues. CDR1 is SGHTA and CDR2 is FQGNSA in the germline V gene. V trimming: 6 bases; J trimming: 9 bases; junction bases outside the gene matches: 10. CDR3 region: CASRYRATGQAFF. DNA of the CDR3: TGTGCCAGCAGATATAGAGCGACAGGGCAAGCTTTCTTT.

The V gene is TRBV30, the J gene TRBJ1-5, with a tentative D call TRBD1 (5 bases). CDR3 length: 13 amino acids. Looked up from germline, CDR1 is GTSNPN and CDR2 is SVGIG (reference sequence). V was cut by 3 bases and J by 3 bases, with 9 bases left in between. The CDR3 loop is CAWSRQINQPQHF. Written as DNA, the CDR3 is TGTGCCTGGAGCAGACAGATCAATCAGCCCCAGCATTTT.

As to this clone: The sample holds other DNA sequences that translate to the same CDR3. The rearrangement uses TRBV30 and TRBJ1-3, with D possibly matching TRBD1 (6 bases). Germline loops: CDR1 GTSNPN, CDR2 SVGIG (reference sequence). This CDR3 has 15 residues. Trimming shortened V by 0 bases and J by 0 bases, and 9 bases separated the two germline ends. The DNA for the CDR3 is TGTGCCTGGAGTGTAGGGGGAAGCTCTGGAAACACCATATATTTT. Its translation: CAWSVGGSSGNTIYF. The full variable domain, rest sourced from reference TRBV30 and TRBJ1-3, is SQTIHQWPATLVQPVGSPLSLECTVEGTSNPNLYWYRQAAGRGLQLLFYSVGIGQISSEVPQNLSASRPQDRQFILSSKKLLLSDSGFYLCAWSVGGSSGNTIYFGEGSWLTVV.

This clone was observed a few times. The chain uses TRBV7-2 and TRBJ1-6; tentative D call: TRBD1 (5 bases). Germline V CDR1 and CDR2: SGHTA, FQGNSA. The length of the CDR3 is 13 residues. The V and J ends lost 4 bases and 10 bases respectively, with 11 bases between them. The CDR3 reads CASSSSRESPLHF. As DNA, the CDR3 is TGTGCCAGCAGCTCGTCCAGGGAGTCACCCCTCCACTTT.

This sequence joins TRBV19 and TRBJ2-7, with 9 bases matching TRBD2. Germline lookup yields CDR1 LNHDA and CDR2 SQIVND (reference sequence). The CDR3 runs to 14 residues. V shed 5 bases and J 3 bases; nucleotides not matched to a gene: 5. This CDR3 reads CASSPSGTDYEQYF. CDR3 in DNA: TGTGCCAGTAGTCCTAGCGGGACCGACTACGAGCAGTACTTC.

This chain links TRBV10-2 with TRBJ2-1; a weak D match, TRBD2 (6 bases). Germline V lookup: CDR1 WSHSY, CDR2 SAAADI. V lost 6 bases and J lost 4, with 19 bases in between. The CDR3 loop spans 16 amino acids. The CDR3 here is CASRGVLAPTYNEQFF. The CDR3 region has the DNA TGCGCCAGCAGGGGGGTACTAGCCCCCACATACAATGAGCAGTTCTTC.

The gene calls are TRBV7-8 and TRBJ2-3, with TRBD2 matching over 12 bases. The CDR3 runs to 16 residues. Germline-derived CDR1 and CDR2 are SGHVS and FQNEAQ. The V and J ends lost 3 bases and 4 bases, in that order; junction bases with no gene match: 5. In DNA form, the CDR3 reads TGTGCCAGCAGCTTCTCTAGCGGGGGGGCCGCAGATACGCAGTATTTT. This translates into CASSFSSGGAADTQYF.

The J gene is TRBJ2-3, the V gene TRBV5-1, with TRBD1 matching over 10 bases. Germline trimming cut 1 base from V and 4 bases from J; bases unmatched to any gene: 6. This CDR3 has 16 residues. Germline CDR1 is SGHRS and CDR2 is YFSETQ. The CDR3 is CASSLRGTGVADTQYF. Here the CDR3 DNA reads TGCGCCAGCAGCTTGAGGGGGACAGGGGTAGCAGATACGCAGTATTTT.

This clone was detected only once. The chain has TRBV15 and TRBJ2-2; TRBD1 matches 11 bases. V was pared by 7 bases and J by 6 bases, with 16 bases of the junction left unmatched. There are 18 residues in the CDR3. CDR1 and CDR2 from the germline V gene are LNHNV and YYDKDF (reference sequence). The DNA of the CDR3 is TGTGCCACCAATCCCCGGGACAGGGGGTTACGTTGTCCCGGGGAGCTGTTTTTT. The encoded protein is CATNPRDRGLRCPGELFF.

This sequence joins TRBV15 and TRBJ2-7, with 12 nucleotides matching TRBD1. The trim removed 5 bases at V and 6 bases at J, leaving 8 bases unmatched. The CDR3 extends over 15 amino acids. The germline V gene has CDR1 LNHNV and CDR2 YYDKDF (reference sequence). CDR3 sequence reads: CATSAPGQGALEQYF. CDR3 DNA: TGTGCCACCAGCGCTCCGGGACAGGGGGCACTCGAGCAGTACTTC.

V and J are TRBV9 and TRBJ2-5; tentative D call: TRBD2 (5 bases). The V gene lost 4 bases and the J gene lost 2 bases, with 9 bases spanning the gap. There are 13 residues in the CDR3. Looked up from germline, CDR1 is SGDLS and CDR2 is YYNGEE. The CDR3, as DNA: TGTGCCAGCAGCCTCGGGGATCAAGAGACCCAGTACTTC. Translating gives CASSLGDQETQYF.

This clone appeared a single time. The V call is TRBV5-1, the J call TRBJ2-2, with D possibly matching TRBD1 (5 bases). The CDR3 has 15 amino acids. Germline values: CDR1 SGHRS, CDR2 YFSETQ. With 6 bases removed from V and 2 bases from J, the gap between germline ends came to 14 bases. Written as DNA, the CDR3 is TGCGCCAGCACCCCTCTGACAGTTAACACCGGGGAGCTGTTTTTT. Encoded protein: CASTPLTVNTGELFF.